The source of this TCR beta chain is a study of blood T cells in healthy people across ages. About this clonotype: The junction departs from germline at one end; a sequencing error may be responsible.

Primed by a sample-barcoded 5' primer and a J-beta primer mix, a second PCR proceeded for about 6 to 12 cycles. Sequencing yielded, for each sample, at least 3 million paired-end reads carrying CDR3. From the 5' RACE reads, TCRdb called clonotypes with MiXCR, one entry per CDR3 protein. The table lists 710,000 or so distinct CDR3 sequences, 22% of them singletons. CDR1 is SGHRS, CDR2 YFSETQ, per germline. This CDR3 contains 15 residues. The V call is TRBV5-1, the J call TRBJ2-5, with D possibly matching TRBD1 (5 bases). What was sequenced was blood. The sequence came from a man between 70 and 80 years old in good health. CDR3 nucleotides: TGCGCCTGCAGCCGCCTACCCAGGGACCAAGAGACCCAGTACTTC. As protein: CACSRLPRDQETQYF.